This TCR beta chain was captured in a study of T-cell reconstitution after alpha-beta-depleted transplantation in children. This clonotype was seen ten or more times. Preparation of the TCRbeta library involved a method that used unique molecular identifiers. MiXCR was run by TCRdb on the PCR reads, yielding one entry per CDR3 protein. The table lists about 230,000 distinct CDR3 sequences, under 13% of them singletons, with 28% in the top ten. V shed 2 bases and J shed 4 bases, with 9 bases lying between them. Germline lookup yields CDR1 KGHSH and CDR2 LQKENI. The CDR3 is made up of 13 amino acids. The V call is TRBV18, the J call TRBJ2-7, with D maybe TRBD1 (5 bases). This receptor was taken from a child less than two years old with acute myeloid leukemia, due to receive a stem cell transplant. The source material was PBMCs, sampled before TCRalphabeta/CD19-depleted stem cell transplant. The CDR3 sequence: CASSPNSGYEQYF. CDR3 nucleotide sequence: TGTGCCAGCTCACCAAATTCAGGGTACGAGCAGTACTTC. Together with reference TRBV18 and TRBJ2-7, the CDR3 gives the full variable domain: NAGVMQNPRHLVRRRGQEARLRCSPMKGHSHVYWYRQLPEEGLKFMVYLQKENIIDESGMPKERFSAEFPKEGPSILRIQQVVRGDSAAYFCASSPNSGYEQYFGPGTRLTVT.